Below, 10 T cell receptor beta chains from the same sample are listed, as sequenced in a study of T cells after yellow fever vaccination. One entry per CDR3 protein results from TCRdb running MiXCR on the 5' RACE reads. The sample consists of under 700,000 distinct CDR3 sequences, about 17% of them appearing once. The material was PBMCs, obtained 4 to 6 days after the first yellow fever vaccination. The receptors here all came from a man aged 18 to 29 who received the YFV17D yellow fever vaccine.

The chain uses TRBV4-2 and TRBJ1-5, with TRBD1 identical over 10 bases. The CDR3 has 18 residues. Germline CDR1 LGHNA, CDR2 YNFKEQ. V gave up 1 base and J gave up 2 bases; unmatched junction bases: 8. Here the CDR3 DNA reads TGTGCCAGCAGCCAAGGGGACGGGACAGGGGTGGGCAATCAGCCCCAGCATTTT. It yields the protein CASSQGDGTGVGNQPQHF.

The table lists this clonotype with a few counts. The chain employs TRBV7-8 and TRBJ1-5; D is possibly TRBD1 (6 bases). CDR1 is SGHVS, CDR2 FQNEAQ, per germline. The CDR3 loop spans 15 amino acids. V was cut by 2 bases and J by 6 bases, with 14 bases left in between. The CDR3 coding sequence is TGTGCCAGCAGCTTATACGGGGGGGGCATTCAGCCCCAGCATTTT. Translation: CASSLYGGGIQPQHF.

The chain carries TRBV28 and TRBJ2-7; no clear D gene. The germline V and J ends were trimmed by 2 bases and 4 bases, with 12 bases remaining between them. This CDR3 contains 14 residues. Germline values: CDR1 MDHEN, CDR2 SYDVKM. CDR3 nucleotides: TGTGCCAGCAGTTTACCGGCCAGCAAATACGAGCAGTACGTC. This sequence encodes CASSLPASKYEQYV.

The V gene is TRBV18, the J gene TRBJ2-1, with D possibly being TRBD2 (6 bases). The V end was cut by 3 bases, the J end by 7 bases, with 19 bases between. The CDR3 loop spans 16 amino acids. Germline-derived CDR1 and CDR2 are KGHSH and LQKENI. DNA of the CDR3: TGTGCCAGCTCACCTGAAGCGGGCAATTTTGGGAATGAGCAGTTCTTC. Residues: CASSPEAGNFGNEQFF.

This clonotype has only a few counts. The rearrangement links TRBV27 to TRBJ1-4; no clear D. Trimming left V 0 bases short and J 4 bases short, with 12 bases between. Looked up from germline, CDR1 is MNHEY and CDR2 is SMNVEV (reference sequence). The CDR3 runs 16 residues. CDR3 sequence: CASSLSGPSLNEKLFF. The CDR3 region has the DNA TGTGCCAGCAGTTTATCCGGGCCCTCGCTTAATGAAAAACTGTTTTTT.

The chain is built from TRBV21-1 and TRBJ2-3; TRBD1, the table's D call, lacks a check against the DNA. TRBV21-1 is reported as a pseudogene. The CDR3 runs to 17 residues. DNA of the CDR3: TGTGCCAGCAGCGAGGGACAGGCGATTCCTAGCACAGATACGCAGTATTTT. This sequence encodes CASSEGQAIPSTDTQYF.

The genes are TRBV10-3 and TRBJ2-1, with 8 bases matching TRBD2. J lost 4 bases, V lost 8 bases, and 7 bases had no gene match. The CDR3 length is 14 residues. Per the germline V gene, CDR1 is ENHRY and CDR2 is SYGVKD. This CDR3 is CAIGGAGGYNEQFF. Written as DNA, the CDR3 is TGTGCCATCGGCGGGGCGGGGGGTTACAATGAGCAGTTCTTC.

The rearrangement uses TRBV29-1 and TRBJ2-1, with 8 nucleotides matching TRBD2. The CDR3 length is 14 residues. CDR1 is SQVTM, CDR2 ANQGSEA, per germline. The V gene end was trimmed by 2 bases and the J gene end by 8 bases; junction bases not matched to a gene: 8. The CDR3 coding sequence is TGCAGCGTTGAACCGAGGACTAGCCCATATGAGCAGTTCTTC. This sequence encodes CSVEPRTSPYEQFF.

The table lists this clonotype with many counts. The chain combines TRBV7-9 with TRBJ2-7, with 8 nucleotides matching TRBD1. This CDR3 is built from 14 residues. The V gene's germline CDR1 is SEHNR and CDR2 FQNEAQ (reference sequence). The V and J ends lost 2 bases and 4 bases, in that order; junction bases with no gene match: 4. The CDR3: CASSLNRGEYEQYF. The CDR3 DNA is TGTGCCAGCAGCTTAAACAGGGGGGAATACGAGCAGTACTTC.

This sequence joins TRBV20-1 and TRBJ1-1; no clear D. Trimming removed 3 bases from V and 7 bases from J, with 9 bases in between. From germline, CDR1 is DFQATT and CDR2 SNEGSKA (reference sequence). The CDR3 is 11 amino acids. DNA of the CDR3: TGCAGTGCTAGTCCTACCAATGAAGCTTTCTTT. This gives the protein CSASPTNEAFF.